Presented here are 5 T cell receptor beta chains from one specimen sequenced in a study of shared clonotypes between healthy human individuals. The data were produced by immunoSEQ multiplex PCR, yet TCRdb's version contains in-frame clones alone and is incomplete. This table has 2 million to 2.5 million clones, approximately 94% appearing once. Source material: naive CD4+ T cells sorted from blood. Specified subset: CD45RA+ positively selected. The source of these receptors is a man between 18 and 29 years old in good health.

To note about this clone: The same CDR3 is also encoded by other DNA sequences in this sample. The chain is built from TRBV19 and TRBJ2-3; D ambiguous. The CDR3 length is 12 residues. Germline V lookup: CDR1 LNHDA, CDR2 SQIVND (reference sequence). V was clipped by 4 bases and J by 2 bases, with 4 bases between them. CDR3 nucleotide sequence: TGTGCCAGTAGTAGGAACACAGATACGCAGTATTTT. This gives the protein CASSRNTDTQYF. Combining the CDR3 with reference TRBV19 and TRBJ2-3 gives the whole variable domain DGGITQSPKYLFRKEGQNVTLSCEQNLNHDAMYWYRQDPGQGLRLIYYSQIVNDFQKGDIAEGYSVSREKKESFPLTVTSAQKNPTAFYLCASSRNTDTQYFGPGTRLTVL.

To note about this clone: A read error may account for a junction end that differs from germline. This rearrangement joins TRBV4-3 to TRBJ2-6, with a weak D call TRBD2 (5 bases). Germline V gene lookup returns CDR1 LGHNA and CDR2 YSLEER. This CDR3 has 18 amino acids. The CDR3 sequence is CASSQEMIGGGGVNVLTF. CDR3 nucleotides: TGCGCCAGCAGTCAAGAGATGATCGGTGGAGGAGGAGTGAACGTCCTGACTTTC.

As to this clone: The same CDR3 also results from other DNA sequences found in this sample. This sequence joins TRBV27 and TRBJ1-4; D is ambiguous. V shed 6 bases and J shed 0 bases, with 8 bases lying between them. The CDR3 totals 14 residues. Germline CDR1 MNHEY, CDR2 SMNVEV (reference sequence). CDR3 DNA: TGTGCCAGCAGCAGTGGGGCAACTAATGAAAAACTGTTTTTT. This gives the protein CASSSGATNEKLFF. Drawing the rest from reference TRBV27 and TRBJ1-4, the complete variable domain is EAQVTQNPRYLITVTGKKLTVTCSQNMNHEYMSWYRQDPGLGLRQIYYSMNVEVTDKGDVPEGYKVSRKEKRNFPLILESPSPNQTSLYFCASSSGATNEKLFFGSGTQLSVL.

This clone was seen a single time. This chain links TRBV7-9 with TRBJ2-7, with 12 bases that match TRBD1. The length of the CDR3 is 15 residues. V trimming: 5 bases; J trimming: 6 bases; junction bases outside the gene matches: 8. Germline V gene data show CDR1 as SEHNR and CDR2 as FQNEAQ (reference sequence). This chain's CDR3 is CASSASGTGGREQYF. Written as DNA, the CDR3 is TGTGCCAGCAGCGCAAGCGGGACAGGGGGCCGCGAGCAGTACTTC.

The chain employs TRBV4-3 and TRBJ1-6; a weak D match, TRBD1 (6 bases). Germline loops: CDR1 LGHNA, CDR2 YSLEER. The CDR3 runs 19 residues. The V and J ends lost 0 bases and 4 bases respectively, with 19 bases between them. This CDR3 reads CASSQELGLGGAYNSPLHF. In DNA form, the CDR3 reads TGCGCCAGCAGCCAAGAATTGGGTCTGGGGGGCGCATATAATTCACCCCTCCACTTT.